The entry below gives a single TCR beta chain sequence along with its context. In germline, CDR1 is KGHSH, CDR2 LQKENI. The CDR3 has 15 amino acids. After removal of 3 bases from V and 6 bases from J, the junction contained 7 bases not matched to a gene. The data belong to a study of blood T cell repertoires in COVID-19. Study-level background: COVID-19 samples, acute and convalescent, were from the United States, Italy and Spain.

Clones were sequenced by immunoSEQ multiplex PCR, and TCRdb holds only the in-frame ones, with some missing. The table shows approximately 230,000 clones, with just under 85% occurring only once. The sample comprised peripheral blood. The rearrangement links TRBV18 to TRBJ2-3; 9 bases fit TRBD2. The TCR was taken from a man aged 80 or over with acute or convalescent COVID-19. The DNA of the CDR3 is TGTGCCAGCTCACCGAGCCCTAGCGGGACGGATACGCAGTATTTT. Protein sequence: CASSPSPSGTDTQYF.